This is a list of T cell receptor beta chains from one sample in a study of CD8 T cells in Susac syndrome. TCRdb analysed the immunoSEQ multiplex PCR reads with MiXCR anew, one entry per CDR3 protein. The sample contains more than 150,000 distinct CDR3 sequences, roughly 95% of which appear only once. Sequenced sample: CD4+ T cells from PBMCs. These receptors were taken from a human donor with Susac syndrome. CDR3s include the opening cysteine and the closing phenylalanine or tryptophan. Fields, in order: J gene, D gene, V gene, clone size, CDR3 DNA, CDR3 protein. A D gene is named only where the DNA matches it firmly. Clone size, where shown, is once, few, many, or a class for clones that have expanded.

>TRBJ1-4|NA|TRBV29-1|NA
TGCAGCGCGCAGGGTGCAACTAATGAAAAACTGTTTTTT
CSAQGATNEKLFF
>TRBJ2-1|TRBD2|TRBV7-3|NA
TGTGCCAGCTCGACTAGCGGTGCAGTAAATGAGCAGTTCTTC
CASSTSGAVNEQFF
>TRBJ1-1|NA|TRBV3-1|once
TGTGCCAGCAGCCAAGCGACCAGGGCTGATGAAGCTTTCTTT
CASSQATRADEAFF
>TRBJ2-3|TRBD2|TRBV4-2|NA
TGTGCCAGCAGCCACCGGCTAGCGGTGGGGGACACAGATACGCAGTATTTT
CASSHRLAVGDTDTQYF
>TRBJ2-5|TRBD2|TRBV6-5|NA
TGTGCCAGCAGTCCCGGGACTAGCTTGGAGACCCAGTACTTC
CASSPGTSLETQYF
>TRBJ2-7|NA|TRBV5-1|NA
TGCGCCAGCAGCTCCGGGGGACCGGGGGAGCAGTACTTC
CASSSGGPGEQYF
>TRBJ2-1|NA|TRBV14|NA
TGTGCCAGCAGCCAATTAGGGGCTACCTTCAATGAGCAGTTCTTC
CASSQLGATFNEQFF
>TRBJ1-1|TRBD1|TRBV4-1|once
TGCGCCAGCAGCCAAGAGGAACAGGGGTGGGGTGAAGCTTTCTTT
CASSQEEQGWGEAFF
>TRBJ1-1|TRBD1|TRBV7-2|once
TGTGCCAGCAGCATCGGACAGGGTAAGGCCATAAACACTGAAGCTTTCTTT
CASSIGQGKAINTEAFF
>TRBJ2-3|NA|TRBV7-9|NA
TGTGCCAGCAGCGAAGGACTTTCCACAGATACGCAGTATTTT
CASSEGLSTDTQYF
>TRBJ2-7|NA|TRBV21-1|NA
TGTGCCAGCAAGGAGGGGACCTACGAGCAGTACTTC
CASKEGTYEQYF
>TRBJ2-1|NA|TRBV4-1|NA
TGCGCCAGCAGTGGGGGCCACCCGGGGAATGAGCAGTTCTTC
CASSGGHPGNEQFF
>TRBJ2-1|NA|TRBV2|NA
TGTGCCAGCCGGGGGATGGGGGAAAGGGATTTCTTC
CASRGMGERDFF
>TRBJ1-5|NA|TRBV7-2|NA
TGTGCCAGCAGCTCACAAGGGGAAAATCAGCCCCAGCATTTT
CASSSQGENQPQHF
>TRBJ2-5|NA|TRBV21-1|NA
TGTGCCAGCAGCAAAAGGGACGACTACCAAGAGACCCAGTACTTC
CASSKRDDYQETQYF
>TRBJ2-7|NA|TRBV4-3|NA
TGCGCCAGCAGCCAAAGGCAGATTTACGAGCAGTACTTC
CASSQRQIYEQYF
>TRBJ1-1|NA|TRBV6-6|NA
TGTGCCAGCAGTTACCGACGGGGACCTCTTAACACTGAAGCTTTCTTT
CASSYRRGPLNTEAFF
>TRBJ2-7|NA|TRBV6-5|NA
TGTGCCAGCAGTTACAGGCCCGACTACGAGCAGTACTTC
CASSYRPDYEQYF
>TRBJ2-3|NA|TRBV12-3/TRBV12-4|NA
TGTGCCAGCAGTTTAATTGCAACGGGCACAGATACGCAGTATTTT
CASSLIATGTDTQYF
>TRBJ2-7|NA|TRBV14|NA
TGTGCCAGCAGCCACGGAGCCTACGAGCAGTACTTC
CASSHGAYEQYF
>TRBJ1-4|NA|TRBV27|NA
TGTGCCAGCAGTTTCGAGGGGGCAACTAATGAAAAACTGTTTTTT
CASSFEGATNEKLFF
>TRBJ2-5|NA|TRBV6-5|NA
TGTGCCAGCAACCTGTTCGGTGACCAGTACTTC
CASNLFGDQYF
>TRBJ2-7|TRBD1|TRBV12-3/TRBV12-4|NA
TGTGCCAGCAGTTATGCAGGGACAGCCTTCAGCGAGCAGTACTTC
CASSYAGTAFSEQYF
>TRBJ1-5|NA|TRBV19|NA
TGTGCCAGTAGGATGGGACGGCTAAGCAATCAGCCCCAGCATTTT
CASRMGRLSNQPQHF
>TRBJ2-2|TRBD2|TRBV20-1|NA
TGCAGTGCTAGAGCTTCTAGCGGGGGAGGGGTCGGGGAGCTGTTTTTT
CSARASSGGGVGELFF
>TRBJ1-2|TRBD1|TRBV7-3|NA
TGTGCCAGCAGCTTAACCTTCCGGACAGGAGGCTATGGCTACACCTTC
CASSLTFRTGGYGYTF
>TRBJ1-2|NA|TRBV20-1|NA
TGCAGTGCTAGAGATTCCGGGGGCTCGGTAGGTGGCTACACCTTC
CSARDSGGSVGGYTF